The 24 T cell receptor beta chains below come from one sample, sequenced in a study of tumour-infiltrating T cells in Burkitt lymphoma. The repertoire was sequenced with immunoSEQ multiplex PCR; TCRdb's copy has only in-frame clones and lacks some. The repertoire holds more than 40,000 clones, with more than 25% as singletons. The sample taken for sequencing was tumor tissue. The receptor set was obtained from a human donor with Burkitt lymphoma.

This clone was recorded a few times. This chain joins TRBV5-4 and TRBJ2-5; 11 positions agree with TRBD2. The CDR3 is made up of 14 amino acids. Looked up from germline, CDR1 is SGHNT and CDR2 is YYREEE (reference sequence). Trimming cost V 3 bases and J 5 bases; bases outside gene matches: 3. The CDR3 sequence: CASSSRTSGETQYF. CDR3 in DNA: TGTGCCAGCAGCTCCAGGACTAGCGGGGAGACCCAGTACTTC.

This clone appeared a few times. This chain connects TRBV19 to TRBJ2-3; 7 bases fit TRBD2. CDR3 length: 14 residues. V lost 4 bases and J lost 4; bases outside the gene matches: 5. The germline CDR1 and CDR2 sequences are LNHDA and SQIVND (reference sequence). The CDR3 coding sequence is TGTGCCAGTAGTAGCCCCGCGGGAGCAGATACGCAGTATTTT. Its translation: CASSSPAGADTQYF.

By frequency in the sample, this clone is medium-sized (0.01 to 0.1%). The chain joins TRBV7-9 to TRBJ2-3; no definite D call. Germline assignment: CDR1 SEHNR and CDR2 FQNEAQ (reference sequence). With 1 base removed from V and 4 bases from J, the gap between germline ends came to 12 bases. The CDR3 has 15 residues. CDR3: CASSLGTAMPDTQYF. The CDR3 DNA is TGTGCCAGCAGCTTAGGGACGGCGATGCCAGATACGCAGTATTTT.

CDR3 nucleotide sequence: TGCGCCAGCAGCCAATACCGGAGTCAGCCCCAGCATTTT. This sequence encodes CASSQYRSQPQHF. The V call is TRBV4-1, the J call TRBJ1-5; D remains ambiguous. The germline V gene has CDR1 MGHRA and CDR2 YSYEKL. With 2 bases removed from V and 6 bases from J, the gap between germline ends came to 8 bases. CDR3 length: 13 amino acids.

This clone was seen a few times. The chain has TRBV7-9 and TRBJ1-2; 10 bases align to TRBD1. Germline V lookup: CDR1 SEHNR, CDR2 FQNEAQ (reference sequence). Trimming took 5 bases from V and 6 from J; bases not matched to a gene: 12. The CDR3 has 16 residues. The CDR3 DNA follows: TGTGCCAGCAGCATAGGACAGGGGGTGACGGGAGATGGCTACACCTTC. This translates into CASSIGQGVTGDGYTF.

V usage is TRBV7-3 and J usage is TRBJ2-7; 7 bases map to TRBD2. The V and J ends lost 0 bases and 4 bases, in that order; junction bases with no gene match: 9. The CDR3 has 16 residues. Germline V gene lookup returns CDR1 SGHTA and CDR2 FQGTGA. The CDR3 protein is CASSLTVVGGRYEQYF. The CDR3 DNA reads TGTGCCAGCAGCTTAACGGTCGTCGGGGGGAGGTACGAGCAGTACTTC.

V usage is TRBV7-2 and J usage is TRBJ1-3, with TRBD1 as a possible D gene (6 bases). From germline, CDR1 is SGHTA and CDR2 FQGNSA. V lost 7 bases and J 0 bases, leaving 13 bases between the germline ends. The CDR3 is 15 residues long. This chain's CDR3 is CASTIGGGSGNTIYF. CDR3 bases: TGTGCCAGCACCATTGGGGGCGGCTCTGGAAACACCATATATTTT.

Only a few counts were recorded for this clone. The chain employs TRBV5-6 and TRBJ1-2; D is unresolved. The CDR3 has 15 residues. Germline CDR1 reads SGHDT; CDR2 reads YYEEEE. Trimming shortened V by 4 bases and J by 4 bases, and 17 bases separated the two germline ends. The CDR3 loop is CASSHREARFYGYTF. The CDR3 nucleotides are TGTGCCAGCAGCCACCGGGAGGCGCGCTTCTATGGCTACACCTTC.

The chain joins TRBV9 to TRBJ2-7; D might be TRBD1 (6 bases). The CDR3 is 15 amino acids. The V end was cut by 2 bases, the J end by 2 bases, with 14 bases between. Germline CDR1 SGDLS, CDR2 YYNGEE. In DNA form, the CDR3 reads TGTGCCAGCAGCGTCACAGGGTTAAGCACCTACGAGCAGTACTTC. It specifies CASSVTGLSTYEQYF.

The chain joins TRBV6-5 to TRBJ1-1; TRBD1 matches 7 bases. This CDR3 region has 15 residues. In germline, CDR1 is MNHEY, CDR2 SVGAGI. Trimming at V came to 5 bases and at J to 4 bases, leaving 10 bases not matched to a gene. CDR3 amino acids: CASSTLDRWGTEAFF. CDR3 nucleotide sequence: TGTGCCAGCAGTACTTTGGACAGGTGGGGCACTGAAGCTTTCTTT.

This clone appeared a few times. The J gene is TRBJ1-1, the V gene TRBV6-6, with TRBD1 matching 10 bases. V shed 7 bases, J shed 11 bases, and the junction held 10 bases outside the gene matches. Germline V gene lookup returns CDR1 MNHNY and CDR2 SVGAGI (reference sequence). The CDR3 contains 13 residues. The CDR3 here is CASNLRRTGGAFF. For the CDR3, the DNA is TGTGCCAGCAACCTCCGTAGGACAGGGGGGGCTTTCTTT.

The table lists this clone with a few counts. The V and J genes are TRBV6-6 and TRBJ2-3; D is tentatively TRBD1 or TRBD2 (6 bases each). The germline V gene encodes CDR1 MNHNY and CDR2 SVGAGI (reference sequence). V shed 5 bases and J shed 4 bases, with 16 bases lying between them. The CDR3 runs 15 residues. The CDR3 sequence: CASSAFWGAADTQYF. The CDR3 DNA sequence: TGTGCCAGCAGTGCCTTCTGGGGGGCGGCAGATACGCAGTATTTT.

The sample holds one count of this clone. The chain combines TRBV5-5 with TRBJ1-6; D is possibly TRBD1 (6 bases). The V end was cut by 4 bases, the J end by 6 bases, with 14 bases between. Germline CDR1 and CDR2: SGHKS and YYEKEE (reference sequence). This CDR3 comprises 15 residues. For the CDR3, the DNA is TGTGCCAGCAGCCGGGACGGACAGAGTAATTCACCCCTCCACTTT. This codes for CASSRDGQSNSPLHF.

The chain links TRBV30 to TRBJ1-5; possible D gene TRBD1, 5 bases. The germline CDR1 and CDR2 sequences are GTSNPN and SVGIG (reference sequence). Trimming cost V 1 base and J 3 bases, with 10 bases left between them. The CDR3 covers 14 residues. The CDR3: CAWSADSYNQPQHF. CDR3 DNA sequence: TGTGCCTGGAGTGCAGACAGTTACAATCAGCCCCAGCATTTT. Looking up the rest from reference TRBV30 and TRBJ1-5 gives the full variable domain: SQTIHQWPATLVQPVGSPLSLECTVEGTSNPNLYWYRQAAGRGLQLLFYSVGIGQISSEVPQNLSASRPQDRQFILSSKKLLLSDSGFYLCAWSADSYNQPQHFGDGTRLSIL.

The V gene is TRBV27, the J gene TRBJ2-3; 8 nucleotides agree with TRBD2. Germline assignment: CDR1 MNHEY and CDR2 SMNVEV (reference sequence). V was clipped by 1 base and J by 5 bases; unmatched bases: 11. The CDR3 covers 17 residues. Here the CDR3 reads CASSLWGPGGGLDTQYF. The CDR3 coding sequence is TGTGCCAGCAGTTTATGGGGGCCTGGCGGGGGGCTAGATACGCAGTATTTT.

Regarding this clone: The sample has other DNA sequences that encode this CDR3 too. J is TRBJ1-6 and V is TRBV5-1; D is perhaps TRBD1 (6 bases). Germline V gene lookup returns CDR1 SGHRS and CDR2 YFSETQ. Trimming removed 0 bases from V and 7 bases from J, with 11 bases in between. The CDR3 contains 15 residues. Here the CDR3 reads CASSLVGGRNSPLHF. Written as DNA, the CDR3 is TGCGCCAGCAGCTTGGTGGGGGGCCGGAATTCACCCCTCCACTTT. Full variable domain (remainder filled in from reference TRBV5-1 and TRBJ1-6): KAGVTQTPRYLIKTRGQQVTLSCSPISGHRSVSWYQQTPGQGLQFLFEYFSETQRNKGNFPGRFSGRQFSNSRSEMNVSTLELGDSALYLCASSLVGGRNSPLHFGNGTRLTVT.

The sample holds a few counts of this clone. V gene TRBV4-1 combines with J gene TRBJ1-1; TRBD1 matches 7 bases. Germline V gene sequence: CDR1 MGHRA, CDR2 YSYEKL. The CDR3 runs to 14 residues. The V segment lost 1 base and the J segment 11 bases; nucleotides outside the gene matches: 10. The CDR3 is CASSQAGQPRTAFF. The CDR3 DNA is TGCGCCAGCAGCCAAGCGGGACAGCCGAGAACGGCTTTCTTT.

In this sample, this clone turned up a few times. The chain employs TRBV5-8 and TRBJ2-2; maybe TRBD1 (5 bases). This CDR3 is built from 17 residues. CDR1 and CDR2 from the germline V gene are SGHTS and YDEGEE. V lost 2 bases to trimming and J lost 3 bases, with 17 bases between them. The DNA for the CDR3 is TGTGCCAGCAGCTTCCATATCTCAGGGCGAGACACCGGGGAGCTGTTTTTT. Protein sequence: CASSFHISGRDTGELFF.

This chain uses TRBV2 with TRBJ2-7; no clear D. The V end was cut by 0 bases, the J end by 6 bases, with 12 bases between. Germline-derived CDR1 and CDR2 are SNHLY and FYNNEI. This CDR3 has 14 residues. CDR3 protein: CASSEASALGEQYF. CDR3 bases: TGTGCCAGCAGTGAAGCCAGCGCCCTAGGCGAGCAGTACTTC.

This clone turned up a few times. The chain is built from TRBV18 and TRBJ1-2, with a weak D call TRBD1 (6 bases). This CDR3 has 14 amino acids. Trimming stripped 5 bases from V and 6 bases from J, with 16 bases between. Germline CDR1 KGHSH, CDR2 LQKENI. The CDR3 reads CASSLMTGEDGYTF. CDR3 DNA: TGTGCCAGCTCATTGATGACAGGCGAGGATGGCTACACCTTC.

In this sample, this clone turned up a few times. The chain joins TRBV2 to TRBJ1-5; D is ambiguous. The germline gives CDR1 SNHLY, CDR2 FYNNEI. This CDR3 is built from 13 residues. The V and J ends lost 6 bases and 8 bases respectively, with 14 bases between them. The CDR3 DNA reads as TGTGCCAGCAGGAGGACGGGCTGGGAGCCCCAGCATTTT. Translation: CASRRTGWEPQHF. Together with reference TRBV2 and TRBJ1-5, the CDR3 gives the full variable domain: EPEVTQTPSHQVTQMGQEVILRCVPISNHLYFYWYRQILGQKVEFLVSFYNNEISEKSEIFDDQFSVERPDGSNFTLKIRSTKLEDSAMYFCASRRTGWEPQHFGDGTRLSIL.

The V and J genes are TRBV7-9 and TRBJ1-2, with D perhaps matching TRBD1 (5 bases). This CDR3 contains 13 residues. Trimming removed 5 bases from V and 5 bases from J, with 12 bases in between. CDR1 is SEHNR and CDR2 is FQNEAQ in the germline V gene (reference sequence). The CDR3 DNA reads TGTGCCAGCAGCGGGGCGACTGGATATGGCTACACCTTC. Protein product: CASSGATGYGYTF. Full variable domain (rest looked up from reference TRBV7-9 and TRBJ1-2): DTGVSQNPRHKITKRGQNVTFRCDPISEHNRLYWYRQTLGQGPEFLTYFQNEAQLEKSRLLSDRFSAERPKGSFSTLEIQRTEQGDSAMYLCASSGATGYGYTFGSGTRLTVV.

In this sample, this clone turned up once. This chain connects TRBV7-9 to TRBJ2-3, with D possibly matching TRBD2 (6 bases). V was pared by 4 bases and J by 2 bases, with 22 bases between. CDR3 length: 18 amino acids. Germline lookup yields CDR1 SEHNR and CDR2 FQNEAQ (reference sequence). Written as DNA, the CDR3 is TGTGCCAGCAGCTCGGGGTATCGACTAGAGCGCTCCACAGATACGCAGTATTTT. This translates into CASSSGYRLERSTDTQYF.

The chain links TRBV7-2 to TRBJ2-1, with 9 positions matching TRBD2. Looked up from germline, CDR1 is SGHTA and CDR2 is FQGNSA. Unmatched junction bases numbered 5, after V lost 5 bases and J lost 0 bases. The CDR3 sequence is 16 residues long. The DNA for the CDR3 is TGTGCCAGCAGCCGGCTAGCGGGGAACTCCTACAATGAGCAGTTCTTC. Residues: CASSRLAGNSYNEQFF.